Listed below are T cell receptor beta chains from one sample, sequenced in a study of T cells after yellow fever vaccination. Via MiXCR, TCRdb re-called the 5' RACE reads, giving one row per CDR3 protein. The profile shows 450,000 to 650,000 distinct CDR3 sequences, 13% of them singletons. The source material was PBMCs, sampled on the day of the yellow fever booster vaccination. All receptors derive from a man aged 25-40 years who received the YFV17D yellow fever vaccine. CDR3s include the opening cysteine and the closing phenylalanine or tryptophan. A D gene is named only where the DNA matches it firmly. The listing skips clone size in some rows; elsewhere it reads once, few, many or a size class.

TRBV24-1	few	TRBJ2-5	TRBD1	CATSDLTKRTGERETQYF	TGTGCCACCAGTGATTTGACTAAACGGACAGGAGAGAGGGAGACCCAGTACTTC
TRBV14	few	TRBJ2-5	-	CASSQRTSQETQYF	TGTGCCAGCAGCCAACGGACATCTCAAGAGACCCAGTACTTC
TRBV9	-	TRBJ2-7	-	CASSTGTSLLYEQYF	TGTGCCAGCAGCACAGGGACCTCTCTCCTATACGAGCAGTACTTC
TRBV7-2	few	TRBJ2-7	-	CASSPAPPEQYF	TGTGCCAGCTCCCCCGCCCCCCCCGAGCAGTACTTC
TRBV28	few	TRBJ1-4	-	CASGTGTRQNNEKLFF	TGTGCCAGCGGGACCGGGACTCGCCAAAATAATGAAAAACTGTTTTTT
TRBV6-5	-	TRBJ2-7	-	CASSHSGTHYEQYF	TGTGCCAGCAGCCACTCCGGGACGCACTATGAGCAGTACTTC
TRBV13	few	TRBJ2-7	TRBD2	CASSLQTSGSWYEQYF	TGTGCCAGCAGCCTCCAGACTAGCGGGAGTTGGTACGAGCAGTACTTC
TRBV4-3	-	TRBJ2-1	TRBD2	CASSQGGTSDNYNEQFF	TGCGCCAGCAGCCAAGGAGGGACTAGCGACAACTACAATGAGCAGTTCTTC
TRBV6-4	-	TRBJ1-5	-	CASSPTGGLPQHF	TGTGCCAGCAGCCCCACGGGGGGGCTGCCCCAGCATTTT
TRBV5-1	many	TRBJ1-5	-	CASSLVPGHNQPQHF	TGCGCCAGCAGCTTGGTGCCAGGGCACAATCAGCCCCAGCATTTT
TRBV20-1	few	TRBJ2-1	-	CSASRSGVPYNEQFF	TGCAGTGCTAGTCGATCGGGAGTCCCCTACAATGAGCAGTTCTTC
TRBV7-2	-	TRBJ2-2	-	CASSLDGRGPGELFF	TGTGCCAGCAGCTTAGATGGGAGGGGGCCCGGGGAGCTGTTTTTT
TRBV20-1	-	TRBJ2-4	-	CSASEGTAGNIQYF	TGCAGTGCTAGTGAAGGGACGGCAGGAAACATTCAGTACTTC
TRBV7-9	few	TRBJ1-2	TRBD1	CASSTASTGIGYGYTF	TGTGCCAGCAGCACCGCCTCGACAGGGATAGGCTATGGCTACACCTTC
TRBV15	few	TRBJ2-1	-	CATSREPGENNEQFF	TGTGCCACCAGCAGAGAACCGGGAGAAAACAATGAGCAGTTCTTC
TRBV3-1	-	TRBJ2-1	-	CASSQSQAAQFF	TGTGCCAGCAGCCAATCCCAAGCCGCGCAGTTCTTC